The rows below give T cell receptor beta chains drawn from one sample of a study of T cell responses to AZD1222 COVID-19 vaccine. The assay was immunoSEQ multiplex PCR, and TCRdb's table has in-frame clones only and misses some. The sample has roughly 100,000 clones, around nine tenths seen once; the top ten hold approximately 3.7%. Here the sequenced sample was peripheral blood, taken on day 0 of AZD1222 vaccination. These receptor sequences come from an adult in good health. The CDR3 runs from the conserved cysteine through the conserved F or W. Each record gives: J gene, clone size, D gene, V gene, CDR3 DNA, CDR3 protein. The D gene is left open where the match is weak. The size entry is marked missing in some rows and otherwise reads once, few, many or a size class.

TRBJ1-1 | NA | NA | TRBV30 | TGTGCCCAGCGGAAGGGCCGAACTGAAGCTTTCTTT | CAQRKGRTEAFF
TRBJ2-7 | many | TRBD1 | TRBV4-3 | TGCGCCAGCAGCCAAGATCCGGGACAGGGTGCCGACGAGCAGTACTTC | CASSQDPGQGADEQYF
TRBJ2-5 | NA | TRBD2 | TRBV13 | TGTGCCAGCAGCTTAGTCGGAGCGGGGGGCTTCGAGACCCAGTACTTC | CASSLVGAGGFETQYF
TRBJ1-4 | NA | NA | TRBV11-3 | TGTGCCAGCAGCCAGGGAGGCTCTGAAAAACTGTTTTTT | CASSQGGSEKLFF
TRBJ2-7 | NA | TRBD1 | TRBV10-2 | TGCGCCAGCACCCCAGGTCGGACAGGGGGGGCCGGAGAGCAGTACTTC | CASTPGRTGGAGEQYF
TRBJ1-2 | NA | NA | TRBV12-3/TRBV12-4 | TGTGCCAGCAGTTTTGAGGGGCTAGGCGGCTACACCTTC | CASSFEGLGGYTF
TRBJ1-1 | once | NA | TRBV9 | TGTGCCAGCAGCGAGGGGAATTTGAGGGAAGCTTTCTTT | CASSEGNLREAFF
TRBJ1-1 | NA | NA | TRBV5-1 | TGCGCCAGCAGCTTGATAGGAGTCGACACTGAAGCTTTCTTT | CASSLIGVDTEAFF
TRBJ1-1 | NA | NA | TRBV6-5 | TGTGCCAGCTCAAAGGGGGTTGCTGAAGCTTTCTTT | CASSKGVAEAFF
TRBJ1-6 | NA | NA | TRBV28 | TGTGCCAGCAGTGGGGGGACTTTTAATTCACCCCTCCACTTT | CASSGGTFNSPLHF
TRBJ2-1 | NA | TRBD1 | TRBV19 | TGTGCCAGTGCTTTGGGGACAGGAAACAATGAGCAGTTCTTC | CASALGTGNNEQFF
TRBJ2-3 | NA | NA | TRBV7-6 | TGTGCCAGCAGCTCCCCCGATACGCAGTATTTT | CASSSPDTQYF
TRBJ2-2 | NA | NA | TRBV28 | TGTGCCAGCAGTTTTAAAGGGAGGAACACCGGGGAGCTGTTTTTT | CASSFKGRNTGELFF